This paragraph reports one T cell receptor (beta chain). Its antigen is undetermined. The CDR3 totals 16 residues. CDR1 is LNHDA and CDR2 is SQIVND in the germline V gene (reference sequence). Trimming at V came to 7 bases and at J to 0 bases, leaving 6 bases not matched to a gene. Amplification used 60 V beta primers and 13 J beta primers. Libraries were prepared by immunoSEQ multiplex PCR; TCRdb keeps only in-frame clonotypes and omits some of them. This repertoire shows 65,000 or so clones, roughly nine tenths found once; its top ten account for about 9.9%. This record comes from a study of glioma-infiltrating T cells after dendritic cell vaccination. Overall study context: Samples are from glioblastoma patients in Phase I and II dendritic cell vaccine trials.

Study-wide findings and caveats: Estimated pretreatment TIL content predicted outcome after dendritic cell vaccination.

Described time point: after dendritic cell vaccination, including at tumor progression/relapse. PBMC were collected before vaccination, two weeks after the third vaccination, and at progression. This clonotype was obtained from a human donor with glioblastoma. Material: blood, obtained after dendritic cell vaccination. This chain joins TRBV19 and TRBJ2-4; 10 nucleotides align to TRBD1. The CDR3 region is CASTLGQGLAKNIQYF. In DNA, the CDR3 is TGTGCCAGTACCTTGGGACAGGGGCTAGCCAAAAACATTCAGTACTTC. Full variable domain (outside the CDR3, taken from reference TRBV19 and TRBJ2-4): DGGITQSPKYLFRKEGQNVTLSCEQNLNHDAMYWYRQDPGQGLRLIYYSQIVNDFQKGDIAEGYSVSREKKESFPLTVTSAQKNPTAFYLCASTLGQGLAKNIQYFGAGTRLSVL.